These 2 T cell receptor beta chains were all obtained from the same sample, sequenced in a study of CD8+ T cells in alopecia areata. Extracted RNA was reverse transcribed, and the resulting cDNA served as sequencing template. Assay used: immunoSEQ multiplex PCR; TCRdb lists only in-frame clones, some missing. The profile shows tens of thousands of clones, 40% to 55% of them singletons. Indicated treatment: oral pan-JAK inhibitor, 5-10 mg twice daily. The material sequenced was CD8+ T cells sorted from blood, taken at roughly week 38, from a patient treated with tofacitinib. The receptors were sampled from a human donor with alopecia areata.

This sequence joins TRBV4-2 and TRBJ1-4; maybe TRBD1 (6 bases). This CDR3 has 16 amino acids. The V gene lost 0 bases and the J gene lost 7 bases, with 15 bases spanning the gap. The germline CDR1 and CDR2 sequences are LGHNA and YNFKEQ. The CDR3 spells CASSQDLTGWIEKLFF. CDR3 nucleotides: TGTGCCAGCAGCCAAGATCTCACAGGGTGGATTGAAAAACTGTTTTTT.

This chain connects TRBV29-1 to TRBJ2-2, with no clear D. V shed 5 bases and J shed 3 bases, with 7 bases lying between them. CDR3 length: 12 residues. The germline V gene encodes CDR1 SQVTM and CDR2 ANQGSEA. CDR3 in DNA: TGCAGCGTTCACCTACACACCGGGGAGCTGTTTTTT. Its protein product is CSVHLHTGELFF.